This paragraph covers one TCR beta chain sequence. Its antigen is currently not known. Nothing much larger sits one base from this clone, and base qualities are not available. The entry originates in a study of CD8 T cells in ankylosing spondylitis (dated by TCRdb to about 2017). Study-wide context: T cell receptor beta repertoires were profiled in healthy donors and ankylosing spondylitis patients so that disease-linked TCR variants could be found. Peripheral blood was sampled, and synovial fluid was additionally collected from ankylosing spondylitis patients. The whole study cohort included 90 to 120 healthy donors and roughly 24 ankylosing spondylitis patients.

The CDR1 and CDR2 encoded by the germline V gene are SGHVS and FNYEAQ. The CDR3, cysteine through phenylalanine, is 15 amino acids long. Of the read, only the CDR3 DNA is kept; its 45 bases are in frame from base 1. Clipping removes 4 bases from V and 4 bases from J, with 9 as the unmatched junction base count. Sequencing was carried out with an Illumina HiSeq 2500. TCR beta libraries were prepared by quantitative 5'-RACE with molecular barcodes. Turning to the authors' computational methods: A new computational method, built on a probabilistic model of VDJ rearrangement, was used to identify disease-linked TCR variants. The public sequencing data were trimmed at Q25 with fastp and processed into clonotypes with MiXCR by TCRdb, which kept only in-frame beta chains. Records with the same CDR3 protein are collapsed into one entry carrying the most frequent genes and DNA. V and J calls and clone size were set by TCRdb, not the authors. For this sample there are around 140,000 distinct CDR3 sequences; 17% appear just once. The top ten clonotypes cover around a third of the sample.

Paper-wide results and their limitations: Some TCR beta motif variants had previously been reported in synovial fluid and blood of reactive arthritis patients, which suggested common disease-initiation mechanisms. In peripheral blood, the disease-linked clones were found at relatively low frequencies and had a CD8+ phenotype. Blood from ankylosing spondylitis patients appeared to be characterized by a TCR beta motif made up of under ten highly homologous amino acid variants. Significant enrichment of the disease-linked clones was reported in matched synovial fluid samples from ankylosing spondylitis patients.

The specimen sequenced was blood, either unsorted or a sorted T cell fraction (not recorded which). The receptor chain draws on TRBV7-6 and TRBJ2-5; 7 nucleotides in the junction match TRBD2. This receptor was obtained from a male donor with ankylosing spondylitis. The CDR3 region reads CASSYGLGQSETQYF. The sequence in DNA is TGTGCCAGCAGCTACGGACTAGGTCAATCAGAGACCCAGTACTTC.